This passage covers 12 T cell receptor beta chains from one sample sequenced in a study of blood T cell repertoires in COVID-19. Some clones are missing from TCRdb's copy, which holds only in-frame ones; the method was immunoSEQ multiplex PCR. The repertoire has some 230,000 clones, 70% to 90% of them found once; the top ten carry 2.2%. The sequenced material came from peripheral blood. These receptors were collected from a man aged 30-40 years who had recovered from COVID-19.

The chain employs TRBV7-2 and TRBJ1-1; perhaps TRBD1 as D (5 bases). V lost 1 base and J lost 3, with 9 bases in between. This CDR3 comprises 14 residues. Germline V gene data show CDR1 as SGHTA and CDR2 as FQGNSA. The CDR3 here is CASSLGGEYTEAFF. Written as DNA, the CDR3 is TGTGCCAGCAGCTTAGGGGGGGAGTACACTGAAGCTTTCTTT.

The gene calls are TRBV6-5 and TRBJ2-7; D is unclear. The V and J ends lost 2 bases and 4 bases respectively, with 15 bases between them. This CDR3 is built from 15 residues. Germline CDR1 and CDR2: MNHEY and SVGAGI. The DNA of the CDR3 is TGTGCCAGCAGTTACCGTGAACAGTTATCTTACGAGCAGTACTTC. Its translation: CASSYREQLSYEQYF.

The CDR3 nucleotides read TGTGCCAGCAGCCTGATCGATGTAGCGAACACCGGGGAGCTGTTTTTT. Its translation: CASSLIDVANTGELFF. This chain links TRBV2 with TRBJ2-2, with unresolved D. The V gene lost 6 bases and the J gene lost 0 bases, with 14 bases spanning the gap. CDR3 length: 16 residues. Germline assignment: CDR1 SNHLY and CDR2 FYNNEI.

This rearrangement joins TRBV29-1 to TRBJ1-3; D call uncertain. V lost 0 bases and J lost 8, with 5 bases in between. Germline loops: CDR1 SQVTM, CDR2 ANQGSEA. CDR3 size: 11 residues. This CDR3 reads CSVEDRDTIYF. CDR3 in DNA: TGCAGCGTTGAAGATCGGGACACCATATATTTT.

This chain connects TRBV3-1 (or the pseudogene TRBV3-2) to TRBJ2-3; D is possibly TRBD2 (7 bases). Trimming removed 1 base at V and 4 bases at J, with 12 bases between. Germline lookup yields CDR1 LGHDT and CDR2 YNNKEL (reference sequence). This CDR3 is 15 amino acids long. As DNA, the CDR3 is TGTGCCAGCAGCCAAGTTGGGGGGGCCCCAGATACGCAGTATTTT. It is translated as CASSQVGGAPDTQYF.

This clone has just a few counts. In DNA form, the CDR3 reads TGTGCCAGCAGCCAGGGAAATCAGCCCCAGCATTTT. It is translated as CASSQGNQPQHF. The chain uses TRBV27 and TRBJ1-5; possible D gene TRBD1, 5 bases. The germline V gene encodes CDR1 MNHEY and CDR2 SMNVEV (reference sequence). This CDR3 has 12 residues. V was cut by 6 bases and J by 4 bases, with 7 bases left in between.

This rearrangement joins TRBV19 to TRBJ2-7; 9 nucleotides match TRBD1. Losses at the gene ends were 8 bases for V and 3 bases for J; bases not matched to a gene: 20. The CDR3 has 18 residues. Germline assignment: CDR1 LNHDA and CDR2 SQIVND (reference sequence). Here the CDR3 DNA reads TGTGCCAGTCAGGAAGTGGGACAGGGAAATTGGCTCGACTACGAGCAGTACTTC. The encoded protein is CASQEVGQGNWLDYEQYF.

The chain carries TRBV2 and TRBJ2-1; 10 bases are shared with TRBD2. This CDR3 region has 15 residues. Unmatched junction bases numbered 8, after V lost 6 bases and J lost 6 bases. The V gene's germline CDR1 is SNHLY and CDR2 FYNNEI. Written as DNA, the CDR3 is TGTGCCAGCAGGGAACTAGCGGGGATCCTCAATGAGCAGTTCTTC. This sequence encodes CASRELAGILNEQFF.

The chain joins TRBV19 to TRBJ1-2, with a possible D match to TRBD1 (6 bases). The CDR3 sequence is 14 residues long. V lost 8 bases and J 6 bases, leaving 19 bases between the germline ends. Germline CDR1 and CDR2: LNHDA and SQIVND (reference sequence). CDR3 nucleotides: TGTGCCAGTCATTCCTATCAGGGGAGCCATGGCTACACCTTC. Amino acids: CASHSYQGSHGYTF.

This sequence joins TRBV11-3 and TRBJ1-1; D remains unclear. Trimming took off 4 bases at V and 5 bases at J, with 8 bases between the two ends. CDR1 is SGHNT and CDR2 is YENEEA in the germline V gene. This CDR3 has 12 amino acids. DNA of the CDR3: TGTGCCAGCAGCTCAGGTACGACTGAAGCTTTCTTT. Protein: CASSSGTTEAFF.

This rearrangement joins TRBV30 to TRBJ1-1; D gene ambiguous. The CDR3 is made up of 12 amino acids. Per germline, CDR1 GTSNPN and CDR2 SVGIG (reference sequence). V lost 8 bases, J lost 1 base, and 11 bases lay in between. The CDR3 region is CAGGDGNTEAFF. CDR3 nucleotides: TGTGCCGGAGGAGACGGGAACACTGAAGCTTTCTTT.

J is TRBJ2-7 and V is TRBV15; D possibly corresponds to TRBD1 (5 bases). Germline V CDR1 and CDR2: LNHNV, YYDKDF (reference sequence). The V end was cut by 0 bases, the J end by 3 bases, with 6 bases between. The CDR3 has 13 amino acids. In nucleotides, the CDR3 is TGTGCCACCAGCAGAGACAGGGTCTACGAGCAGTACTTC. It is translated as CATSRDRVYEQYF.